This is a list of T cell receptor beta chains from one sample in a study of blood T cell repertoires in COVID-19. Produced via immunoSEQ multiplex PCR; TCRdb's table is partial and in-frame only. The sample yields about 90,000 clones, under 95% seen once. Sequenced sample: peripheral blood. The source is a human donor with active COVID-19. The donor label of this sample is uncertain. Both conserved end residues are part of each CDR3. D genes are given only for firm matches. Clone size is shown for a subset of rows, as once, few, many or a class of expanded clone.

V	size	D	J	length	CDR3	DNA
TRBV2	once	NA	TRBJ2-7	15	CASMGEVTSPYEQYF	TGTGCCAGCATGGGGGAGGTAACGTCCCCCTACGAGCAGTACTTC
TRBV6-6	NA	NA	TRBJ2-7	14	CASSYSIGGGEQYF	TGTGCCAGCAGTTACTCGATCGGGGGAGGCGAGCAGTACTTC
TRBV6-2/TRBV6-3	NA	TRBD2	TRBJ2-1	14	CASSWTSDYNEQFF	TGTGCCAGCAGTTGGACTAGCGACTACAATGAGCAGTTCTTC
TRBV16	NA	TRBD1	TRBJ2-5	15	CASSQPRDSQETQYF	TGTGCCAGCAGCCAACCCCGGGACAGTCAAGAGACCCAGTACTTC
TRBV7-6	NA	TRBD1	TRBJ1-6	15	CASSLRTGENSPLHF	TGTGCCAGCAGCCTCAGGACAGGGGAGAATTCACCCCTCCACTTT
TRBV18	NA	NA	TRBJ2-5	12	CASAAGPETQYF	TGTGCCAGCGCCGCGGGGCCCGAGACCCAGTACTTC
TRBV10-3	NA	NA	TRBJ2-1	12	CAIRDRRNEQFF	TGTGCCATCAGGGACAGACGCAATGAGCAGTTCTTC
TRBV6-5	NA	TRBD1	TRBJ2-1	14	CATVRQGVGNEQFF	TGTGCCACCGTTCGACAGGGGGTGGGAAATGAGCAGTTCTTC
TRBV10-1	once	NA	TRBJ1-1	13	CASSQGVNTEAFF	TGCGCCAGCAGCCAGGGTGTGAACACTGAAGCTTTCTTT
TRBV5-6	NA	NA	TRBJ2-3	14	CASSLAGSTDTQYF	TGTGCCAGCAGCTTGGCGGGGAGCACAGATACGCAGTATTTT
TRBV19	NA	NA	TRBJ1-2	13	CATTPGTNYGYTF	TGTGCCACAACCCCCGGGACAAACTATGGCTACACCTTC
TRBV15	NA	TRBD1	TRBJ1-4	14	CATSARTGTEKLFF	TGTGCCACCAGCGCGAGGACAGGGACTGAAAAACTGTTTTTT
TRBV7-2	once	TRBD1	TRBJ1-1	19	CASSLSAGGLGRGNTEAFF	TGTGCCAGCAGCCTCTCCGCAGGGGGCTTAGGGAGGGGGAACACTGAAGCTTTCTTT
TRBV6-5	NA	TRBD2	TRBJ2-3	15	CASSRGGGYTDTQYF	TGTGCCAGCTCTCGCGGGGGGGGTTATACAGATACGCAGTATTTT
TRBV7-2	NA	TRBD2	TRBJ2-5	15	CASSLSGGPKETQYF	TGTGCCAGCAGCTTAAGCGGGGGGCCTAAAGAGACCCAGTACTTC
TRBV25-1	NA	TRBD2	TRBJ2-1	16	CASSDSASGVYNEQFF	TGTGCCAGCAGTGATTCGGCTAGCGGGGTATACAATGAGCAGTTCTTC
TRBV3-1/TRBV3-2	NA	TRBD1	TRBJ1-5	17	CASSPGDSHYSNQPQHF	TGTGCCAGCAGCCCGGGGGACAGTCACTATAGCAATCAGCCCCAGCATTTT